This T cell receptor beta chain was profiled in a study of blood T cell repertoires in COVID-19. Overall study context: The United States, Italy and Spain were the sources of the acute and convalescent COVID-19 samples. T cells, B-cell-depleted T cells, or PBMCs supplied cDNA or gDNA.

Germline CDR1 reads SGHTA; CDR2 reads FQGNSA. The CDR3 spans 11 residues. The V end was cut by 4 bases, the J end by 9 bases, with 7 bases between. This clone appeared once. Original handling: Amplification of reference gene primers was used by the study to estimate nucleated cell counts. Assay: immunoSEQ multiplex PCR; the TCRdb copy retains only in-frame clones and omits some. V, J and clone size derive from that table, while D and trimming were established from the DNA sequence. Among under 130,000 clones, around 86% were seen once, and the ten largest hold approximately 38%. Specimen: peripheral blood. The rearrangement joins TRBV7-2 to TRBJ2-1, with D possibly matching TRBD2 (6 bases). The receptor's source is a man older than 75 with acute or convalescent COVID-19. CDR3 DNA: TGTGCCAGCAGCTGGAGGGGTGAGCAGTTCTTC. Translation gives CASSWRGEQFF.